A single sample gave rise to the 21 T cell receptor beta chains below, sequenced in a study of CD8 T cells in ankylosing spondylitis. Study-wide results and caveats: Characteristic, it appeared, of ankylosing spondylitis blood was a TCR beta motif of about eight highly homologous variants.

TCRdb analysed the 5' RACE reads with MiXCR anew, one entry per CDR3 protein. This table holds around 890,000 distinct CDR3 sequences, approximately 12% found once. These TCRs are of unknown antigen specificity. The sequenced sample was blood, either unsorted or a sorted T cell fraction (not recorded which). These receptors all stem from a male donor with ankylosing spondylitis.

V is TRBV4-2 and J is TRBJ2-1; the match to TRBD2 covers 11 bases. Germline CDR1 is LGHNA and CDR2 is YNFKEQ. CDR3 length: 14 amino acids. V shed 1 base and J 9 bases; nucleotides not matched to a gene: 2. CDR3 nucleotides: TGTGCCAGCAGCCAAGGACTAGCGGGAACTGAGCAGTTCTTC. Translated: CASSQGLAGTEQFF.

The J gene is TRBJ2-7, the V gene TRBV12-3 or TRBV12-4, with 9 positions matching TRBD2. The junction had 9 bases not matched to a gene; V was cut back by 5 bases and J by 7 bases. This CDR3 has 14 residues. DNA for the CDR3: TGTGCCAGCAGTCAGGGACTAGCTGGGAGTGAGCAGTACTTC. It yields the protein CASSQGLAGSEQYF.

This clonotype was counted many times. This chain uses TRBV5-6 with TRBJ1-2; no reliable D call. The CDR3 has 12 amino acids. Germline CDR1 is SGHDT and CDR2 is YYEEEE. The germline V and J ends were trimmed by 1 base and 3 bases, with 4 bases remaining between them. CDR3 nucleotides: TGTGCCAGCAGCTTGAAGGACTATGGCTACACCTTC. It specifies CASSLKDYGYTF.

The genes are TRBV4-1 and TRBJ1-6, with a weak D call TRBD1 (6 bases). Trimming took 4 bases from V and 3 from J, leaving 13 bases between them. This CDR3 is built from 16 residues. Germline CDR1 is MGHRA and CDR2 is YSYEKL. The CDR3 bases are TGCGCCAGCAGCCCCACCCCGGACAGCTATAATTCACCCCTCCACTTT. This translates into CASSPTPDSYNSPLHF.

The chain joins TRBV24-1 to TRBJ2-5; the match to TRBD2 covers 14 bases. V shed 4 bases and J 4 bases; nucleotides not matched to a gene: 4. The length of the CDR3 is 16 residues. Germline V gene data show CDR1 as KGHDR and CDR2 as SFDVKD. CDR3 nucleotides: TGTGCCACCAGTGACCCTGGACTAGCGGGAGGAGAGACCCAGTACTTC. Its translation: CATSDPGLAGGETQYF.

The gene calls are TRBV7-2 and TRBJ1-5, with no clear D. Germline values: CDR1 SGHTA, CDR2 FQGNSA. With 1 base removed from V and 7 bases from J, the gap between germline ends came to 8 bases. CDR3 length: 13 amino acids. CDR3 coding DNA: TGTGCCAGCAGCTTAGTGTTAGCCCAGCCCCAGCATTTT. It codes for CASSLVLAQPQHF.

The V gene is TRBV5-5, the J gene TRBJ2-7, with 10 bases matching TRBD1. This CDR3 region has 15 residues. Trimming cost V 0 bases and J 5 bases; bases outside gene matches: 5. Per germline, CDR1 SGHKS and CDR2 YYEKEE (reference sequence). CDR3 sequence reads: CASSLVGTGVDEQYF. The CDR3 DNA reads as TGTGCCAGCAGCTTGGTAGGGACAGGGGTGGACGAGCAGTACTTC.

V and J are TRBV29-1 and TRBJ1-2, with 7 bases fitting TRBD1. V shed 4 bases and J 2 bases; nucleotides not matched to a gene: 7. This CDR3 is built from 14 residues. CDR1 and CDR2 from the germline V gene are SQVTM and ANQGSEA. This CDR3 reads CSVASLTGNYGYTF. CDR3 coding DNA: TGCAGCGTTGCCTCCCTGACAGGGAACTATGGCTACACCTTC.

This clonotype was found many times. The chain employs TRBV29-1 and TRBJ1-1; the D gene is possibly TRBD1 (5 bases). CDR1 is SQVTM, CDR2 ANQGSEA, per germline. The V end was cut by 2 bases, the J end by 4 bases, with 11 bases between. The length of the CDR3 is 13 residues. The CDR3: CSVERERGTEAFF. In DNA, the CDR3 is TGCAGCGTTGAAAGGGAAAGGGGCACTGAAGCTTTCTTT.

This clonotype has just a few counts. The V call is TRBV7-8, the J call TRBJ1-4; no clear D. The CDR3 sequence is 14 residues long. CDR1 is SGHVS, CDR2 FQNEAQ, per germline. V lost 3 bases to trimming and J lost 7 bases, with 12 bases between them. The CDR3 DNA follows: TGTGCCAGCAGCTTTGGCAGTTGGGGTGAAAAACTGTTTTTT. Translated, it gives CASSFGSWGEKLFF.

This clonotype was observed a few times. The rearrangement joins TRBV6-1 to TRBJ1-2; D might be TRBD1 (6 bases). The V and J ends lost 6 bases and 6 bases respectively, with 20 bases between them. The CDR3 is 15 residues long. From germline, CDR1 is MNHNS and CDR2 SASEGT. The CDR3 protein is CASSLLSDSYNGYTF. CDR3 in DNA: TGTGCCAGCAGCCTGTTATCGGACAGTTACAATGGCTACACCTTC.

This clonotype was seen only a few times. The chain combines TRBV20-1 with TRBJ2-7, with 7 bases fitting TRBD1. The length of the CDR3 is 14 residues. Germline lookup yields CDR1 DFQATT and CDR2 SNEGSKA (reference sequence). This chain's CDR3 is CSKRGQANSYEQYF. CDR3 sequence (DNA): TGCAGCAAGAGAGGACAGGCGAACTCCTACGAGCAGTACTTC.

The chain carries TRBV20-1 and TRBJ1-6, with 9 nucleotides matching TRBD1. Germline-derived CDR1 and CDR2 are DFQATT and SNEGSKA (reference sequence). The V segment lost 5 bases and the J segment 7 bases; nucleotides outside the gene matches: 18. CDR3 size: 18 residues. CDR3 bases: TGCAGTGCTTCTCAGATAATCGCTGGACAGGGGCTGAATTCACCCCTCCACTTT. It encodes CSASQIIAGQGLNSPLHF.

The table lists this clonotype with many counts. The J gene is TRBJ2-7, the V gene TRBV10-3; perhaps TRBD1 as D (7 bases). Between the trimmed V and J ends, which lost 4 bases and 2 bases, there was a span of 15 bases. The CDR3 consists of 15 residues. The germline gives CDR1 ENHRY, CDR2 SYGVKD. The CDR3 DNA is TGTGCCATCAGTGCCACAGGGGAGGTAGCCTACGAGCAGTACTTC. Translating it yields CAISATGEVAYEQYF.

The chain combines TRBV20-1 with TRBJ2-1, with D possibly TRBD2 on 6 matching bases. The CDR3 has 14 amino acids. Germline lookup yields CDR1 DFQATT and CDR2 SNEGSKA (reference sequence). Trimming removed 3 bases at V and 8 bases at J, with 17 bases between. CDR3: CSARRQGWGDEQFF. CDR3 coding DNA: TGCAGTGCTAGGAGGCAGGGCTGGGGGGATGAGCAGTTCTTC.

This chain joins TRBV20-1 and TRBJ2-7; the match to TRBD2 covers 10 bases. This CDR3 contains 15 residues. Germline lookup yields CDR1 DFQATT and CDR2 SNEGSKA (reference sequence). V lost 5 bases to trimming and J lost 3 bases; unmatched junction nucleotides: 10. DNA for the CDR3: TGCAGTGCTGCCGGGACTAGCGCAATATACTACGAGCAGTACTTC. As protein: CSAAGTSAIYYEQYF.

The rearrangement uses TRBV12-3 or TRBV12-4 and TRBJ1-4; tentative D call: TRBD1 (5 bases). This CDR3 region has 12 residues. Trimming shortened V by 8 bases and J by 8 bases, and 12 bases separated the two germline ends. As DNA, the CDR3 is TGTGCCAGCGGGGCGAGAATGGAAAAACTGTTTTTT. Translating it yields CASGARMEKLFF.

This clonotype was observed a handful of times. The chain uses TRBV18 and TRBJ1-6; D not resolved. V lost 1 base and J lost 0, with 10 bases in between. The CDR3 consists of 17 residues. Germline V CDR1 and CDR2: KGHSH, LQKENI. The CDR3 DNA reads TGTGCCAGCTCACCACTCGGGCACAGCTCCTATAATTCACCCCTCCACTTT. It yields the protein CASSPLGHSSYNSPLHF. Variable domain in full (rest from reference TRBV18 and TRBJ1-6): NAGVMQNPRHLVRRRGQEARLRCSPMKGHSHVYWYRQLPEEGLKFMVYLQKENIIDESGMPKERFSAEFPKEGPSILRIQQVVRGDSAAYFCASSPLGHSSYNSPLHFGNGTRLTVT.

In its sample, this clonotype was seen many times. The genes are TRBV12-3 or TRBV12-4 and TRBJ2-7; 9 bases are a match to TRBD1. The length of the CDR3 is 13 residues. The V and J ends lost 5 bases and 3 bases, in that order; junction bases with no gene match: 2. The CDR3, as DNA: TGTGCCAGCAGTAAGGGACAGGGCTACGAGCAGTACTTC. Amino acids: CASSKGQGYEQYF.

The chain uses TRBV5-1 and TRBJ1-1; 12 bases are shared with TRBD1. With V trimmed by 0 bases and J by 9 bases, 6 bases remained unmatched. Germline V lookup: CDR1 SGHRS, CDR2 YFSETQ. The CDR3 spans 15 residues. CDR3 sequence: CASSLGGTGGGKAFF. The CDR3, as DNA: TGCGCCAGCAGCTTGGGCGGGACAGGGGGCGGTAAAGCTTTCTTT.

This clonotype was recorded a few times. The chain has TRBV18 and TRBJ2-5, with D perhaps TRBD2 (5 bases). Germline values: CDR1 KGHSH, CDR2 LQKENI. Between the trimmed V and J ends, which lost 3 bases and 5 bases, there was a span of 10 bases. The CDR3 length is 13 residues. The CDR3: CASSPVGVETQYF. CDR3 DNA: TGTGCCAGCTCACCCGTCGGGGTGGAGACCCAGTACTTC.